Reported below is one T cell receptor (beta chain). No antigen is known for it. No much larger clonotype is one base removed from it; base qualities were not supplied. The cohort consisted of some 730 healthy bone marrow donors. At the time of sampling, every cohort member was nominally healthy, though immune exposures that went unrecorded were likely present. The donor tested CMV seronegative and was one of the 352 seronegative cohort members. Each donor provided a peripheral blood sample, and peripheral blood mononuclear cells were used for TCR beta sequencing. The Qiagen DNeasy Blood Extraction Kit was used to extract genomic DNA from the blood cell samples. V loses 1 base of germline sequence and J loses 1 base, and the interval between the two ends is 12 bases. The CDR3, cysteine through phenylalanine, is 16 amino acids long. The CDR3 DNA has 48 bases and is translated from base 1. The data originate from a study of cytomegalovirus exposure and HLA in healthy donors (dated by TCRdb to 2016 to 2017). Regarding the research as a whole: According to an earlier analysis of 587 of the donors, about 179 million T cells yielded 120 million or so unique TCR beta sequences and approximately 300 Gb of sequence data. Donor age, sex, ethnicity and CMV serostatus were compiled alongside the repertoire data. All discovery cohort repertoires had been generated on a single sequencing platform. An earlier analysis of approximately 500 of the donors applied high-throughput TCR beta sequencing to assess whether each TCR beta V gene segment acted as functional or pseudogenic. Among about 370 genotyped donors of the cohort, an average of roughly 230,000 unique TCR beta nucleotide sequences was sequenced per donor, of which 15% to 20% were non-productive. In a later genetic analysis, genome-wide SNP genotypes for about 65% of the roughly 670 donors were used, and that subset was treated as a discovery cohort. An early release that covered some 630 HLA-typed donors contained about 300 gigabases of sequencing data and about 93 million unique TCR sequences. The study used immunosequencing to profile the T cell repertoires of several hundred subjects and linked those repertoires to cytomegalovirus serostatus. In addition to the first cohort of approximately 650 subjects, a separate validation cohort of approximately 130 different subjects was used. Of the roughly 390 genotyped donors, less than 85% were placed in the genetic ancestry cluster associated with self-reported Caucasian donors. Typing coverage differed by locus: A, B, C, DRB1 and DQB1 were typed in roughly 629-630 donors, DQA1 in approximately 520, DPA1 in 600 to 610, and DPB1 in 450 to 490. The study combined high-throughput TCR immunosequencing, statistical association of individual TCRs with disease status, and machine learning to predict cytomegalovirus infection status. The study aimed to test whether cataloging public T cell receptors could reveal signatures of past pathogen exposure. Because of strong linkage in the cohort, roughly 5 DR-DQ haplotypes were treated as single units for association and clustering. To study patterns of TCR occurrence, a later analysis re-analyzed previously published TCR beta repertoires from around 660 donors and added high-resolution HLA genotyping. HLA typing included class I and class II loci at four-digit resolution. The later analysis used no new phenotypic data to find candidate immune exposures, relying instead on TCR beta sequences and their occurrence across donors.

Library prep was done by the immunoSEQ multiplex PCR assay. For the multiplex PCR, a mixture combining 60 forward primers for TCR Vbeta segments and 13 reverse primers for TCR Jbeta segments was used. The CDR3 region of rearranged TCR beta genes was amplified from genomic DNA by a multiplex PCR assay. The Illumina HiSeq System was used to sequence the amplified TCR beta libraries as 87-base-pair reads. Turning to the authors' computational methods: A later analysis tallied tens of millions of unique TCR beta chains across the 666 repertoires, and some 10 million of those chains were shared by two or more donors. A nearest-neighbor algorithm error-corrected the raw reads and collapsed the reads into unique sequences, merging closely related sequences to remove PCR and sequencing errors. To assign V, D and J gene segments, CDR3 sequences were aligned to IMGT reference sequences. For a sequence to be retained, a match of at least six nucleotides was required to both a V gene segment and a J gene segment. A rearrangement was called productive if the CDR3 had no stop codons and remained in frame with V and J, and every other rearrangement was called non-productive. CDR3 was defined by IMGT convention, running from the second conserved V-encoded cysteine to the conserved J-encoded phenylalanine. The earlier analysis of about 610 of the donors excluded sequences that lacked an unambiguous match to a single V gene segment. An earlier analysis of around 600 of the donors classified V segments as functional when productive rearrangements were above 56.7% and as segregating when the standard deviation between donors was above 5%. A statistical classification framework was built to diagnose cytomegalovirus status from the catalog of TCR beta chain sequences. In a later analysis, TCR nucleotide sequences were compared against IMGT/GENE-DB human TR gene sequences so that V and J genes could be assigned. Using the TCRdist pipeline, a later analysis assigned CDR3 sequences along with most-parsimonious VDJ recombination scenarios. A later analysis defined each TCR beta chain by its CDR3 amino acid sequence plus V-gene family, and excluded reads lacking a unique V-gene family. To address suspected cross-contamination and a sequencing artifact, a later analysis removed a few hundred highly shared, low-generation-probability nucleotide sequences. In a later analysis, a clonal expansion index was calculated for each public chain from normalized within-repertoire ranks of inferred template counts. In a later analysis, generation probabilities were computed with a VDJ recombination model fitted to out-of-frame rearrangements, and the resulting probabilities were checked against IGoR. In a later analysis, TCR-TCR, TCR-HLA and TCR-CMV co-occurrence was scored with hypergeometric tests, and a repertoire-size bias correction was applied to TCR pairs. A later analysis estimated false discovery rates by permuting HLA or CMV assignments 20 times. A later analysis grouped co-occurring TCRs with DBSCAN, adding TCRdist sequence similarity when clustering within HLA-allele-positive subsets. Repertoires with fewer than 30,000 or more than 120,000 public chains, plus five repertoires with anomalous nucleotide sharing, were excluded from co-occurrence clustering. TCRdb limited this immuneACCESS table to in-frame rearrangements with V and J called. A share of clones is missing; checked studies link under half to unresolved V genes, and the rest is unexplained. That table furnishes V, J and clone size, whereas the DNA furnished D and trimming. Within this sample are 100,000 to 150,000 clones, with 60% to 85% of them counted one time only. The top ten hold approximately 1.5% of the sample.

The study at large found these results: Sequencing depth was assumed to be roughly uniform across donors in the presence/absence analyses, though that assumption may not hold. A further reported finding was that TCR beta sequences accurately predicted the HLA-A and HLA-B alleles for most subjects in the first cohort. At a false discovery rate of 0.05, a later analysis linked approximately 18,000 TCR beta sequences to specific HLA alleles. When HLA alleles, especially DR and DQ, strongly co-occurred, attributing TCR associations to individual alleles was difficult. A later analysis found that most CMV-associated TCR beta chains appeared HLA-restricted, with HLA associations seemingly driven largely by CMV exposure. Over 15 rarely observed V segments, including chromosome 9 orphons, were excluded from the earlier analysis of several hundred of the donors because counts were too low. The authors suggested that the approach could potentially be generalized to other disease states and immunological phenotypes. According to a later analysis, TCR association rates differed among HLA loci, with DRB1 alleles showing the most associated TCRs and HLA-C alleles showing the fewest. The cohort was sequenced for TCR beta chains only, and without alpha or paired-chain data the features that could be detected were limited. According to a later analysis, parvovirus B19, influenza, CMV and Epstein-Barr virus appeared linked to several top co-occurrence clusters. V-gene and J-gene trimming of TCR beta chains was associated with a missense DCLRE1C variant in a later genetic analysis, and the association was replicated in an independent cohort. HLA typing was unavailable for some donors at each locus, so association tests used only the typed subset. An earlier analysis of approximately 570 of the donors showed that most TCR beta V segments appeared in productive rearrangements either about 87% or about 30% of the time, which broadly matched IMGT annotations. Correlated functional status among segregating V segments might reflect linkage disequilibrium, but an unknown experimental factor could not be ruled out. A cluster of highly shared sequence variants was judged likely to represent a technical artifact of the sequencing pipeline. Compared with the roughly 670-donor mean, donors in an Asian-associated ancestry cluster had fewer N-insertions in productive TCRs, according to a later genetic analysis. Across donors, most TCR sequences were observed very rarely, whereas some public TCRs were present in many individuals. For the cohort, immune exposure information was limited to CMV serostatus. The classifier was reported to diagnose cytomegalovirus status with high specificity and sensitivity in both the original and validation cohorts. Compared with equally common non-associated chains, HLA-associated TCR beta chains in a later analysis were more clonally expanded and had lower generation probabilities. The study listed over 150 TCR beta chains as associated with cytomegalovirus. Some IMGT-functional V segments, including TRBV6-2 and TRBV6-3, could not be told apart with the 87-base-pair reads, so those segments were excluded. In vitro tests confirmed that a few of the cytomegalovirus-associated TCR beta chains recognize cytomegalovirus antigens.

The sequence joins TRBV5-3 to TRBJ1-3; TRBD1 is possibly the D segment (5 matching bases). TRBV5-3 is flagged as an ORF with uncertain function. Source material: PBMCs. The TCR was taken from a woman between 18 and 29 years old in good health and CMV-seronegative. The CDR3 sequence is CARSLSGEFSGNTIYF. The DNA sequence follows: TGTGCCAGAAGCTTGTCGGGGGAGTTTTCTGGAAACACCATATATTTT.